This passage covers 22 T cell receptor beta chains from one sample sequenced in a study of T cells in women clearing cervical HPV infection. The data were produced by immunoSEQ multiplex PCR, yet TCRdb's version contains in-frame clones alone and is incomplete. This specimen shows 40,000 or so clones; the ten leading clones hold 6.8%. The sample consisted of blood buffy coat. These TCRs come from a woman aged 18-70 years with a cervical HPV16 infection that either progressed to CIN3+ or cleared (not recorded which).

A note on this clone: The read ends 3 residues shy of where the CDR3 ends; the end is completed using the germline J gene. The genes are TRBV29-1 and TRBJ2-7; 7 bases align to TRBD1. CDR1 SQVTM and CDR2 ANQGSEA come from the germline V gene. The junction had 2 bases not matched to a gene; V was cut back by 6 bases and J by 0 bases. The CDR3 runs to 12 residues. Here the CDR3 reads CSVGDSSYEQYF. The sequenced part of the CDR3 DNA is TGCAGCGTCGGGGACAGCTCCTACGAG.

CDR3 DNA, as far as it was read: TGTGCCAGCAGCTTTCGGGCTAGCGGGGCGTGGAATGAG. Translating gives CASSFRASGAWNE. The CDR3, in full, reads CASSFRASGAWNEQFF. The chain couples TRBV7-8 to TRBJ2-1; TRBD2 aligns across 9 bases. The CDR3 goes on 3 residues after the read ends, and that part is filled in from the germline J gene. The CDR3 consists of 16 residues. With 3 bases clipped from V and 7 bases from J, the junction kept 10 bases outside the gene matches. Germline-derived CDR1 and CDR2 are SGHVS and FQNEAQ.

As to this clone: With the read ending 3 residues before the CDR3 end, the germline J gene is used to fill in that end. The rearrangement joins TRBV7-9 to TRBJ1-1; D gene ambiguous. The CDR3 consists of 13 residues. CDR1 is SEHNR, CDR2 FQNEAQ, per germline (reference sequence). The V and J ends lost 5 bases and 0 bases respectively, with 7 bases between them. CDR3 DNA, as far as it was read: TGTGCCAGCAGCGTCACAGTGAACACTGAA. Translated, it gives CASSVTVNTE. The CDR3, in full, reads CASSVTVNTEAFF.

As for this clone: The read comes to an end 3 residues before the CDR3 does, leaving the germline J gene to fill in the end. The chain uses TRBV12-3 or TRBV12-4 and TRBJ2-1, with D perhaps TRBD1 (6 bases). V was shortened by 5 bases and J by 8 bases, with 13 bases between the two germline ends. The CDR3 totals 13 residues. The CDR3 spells CASSLTGSDEQFF. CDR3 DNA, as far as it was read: TGTGCCAGCAGTCTCACAGGGAGCGATGAG.

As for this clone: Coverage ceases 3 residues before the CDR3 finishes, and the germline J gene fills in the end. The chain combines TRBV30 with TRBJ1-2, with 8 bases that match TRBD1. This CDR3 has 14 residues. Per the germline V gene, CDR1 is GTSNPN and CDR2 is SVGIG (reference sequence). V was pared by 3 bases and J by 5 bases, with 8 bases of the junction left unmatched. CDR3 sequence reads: CAWSAQGARYGYTF. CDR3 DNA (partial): TGTGCCTGGAGCGCCCAGGGGGCGAGGTATGGC.

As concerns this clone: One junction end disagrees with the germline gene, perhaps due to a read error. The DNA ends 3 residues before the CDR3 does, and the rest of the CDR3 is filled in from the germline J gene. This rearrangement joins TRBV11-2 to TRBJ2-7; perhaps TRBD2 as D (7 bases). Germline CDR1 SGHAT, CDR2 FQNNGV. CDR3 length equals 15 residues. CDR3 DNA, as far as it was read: TGTGCCAGCAGCCTAGAGGGGGGGAGTACCTACGAG. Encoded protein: CASSLEGGSTYE. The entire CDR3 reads CASSLEGGSTYEQYF.

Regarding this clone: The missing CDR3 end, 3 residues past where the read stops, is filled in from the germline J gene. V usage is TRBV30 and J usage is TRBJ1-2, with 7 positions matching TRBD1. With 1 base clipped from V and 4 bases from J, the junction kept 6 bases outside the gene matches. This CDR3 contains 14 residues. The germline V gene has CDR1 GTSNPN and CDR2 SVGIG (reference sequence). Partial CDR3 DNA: TGTGCCTGGAGTGCCGTAGGGGGCGGCTATGGC. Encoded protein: CAWSAVGGGYG. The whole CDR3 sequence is CAWSAVGGGYGYTF. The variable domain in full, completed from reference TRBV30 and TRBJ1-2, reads SQTIHQWPATLVQPVGSPLSLECTVEGTSNPNLYWYRQAAGRGLQLLFYSVGIGQISSEVPQNLSASRPQDRQFILSSKKLLLSDSGFYLCAWSAVGGGYGYTFGSGTRLTVV.

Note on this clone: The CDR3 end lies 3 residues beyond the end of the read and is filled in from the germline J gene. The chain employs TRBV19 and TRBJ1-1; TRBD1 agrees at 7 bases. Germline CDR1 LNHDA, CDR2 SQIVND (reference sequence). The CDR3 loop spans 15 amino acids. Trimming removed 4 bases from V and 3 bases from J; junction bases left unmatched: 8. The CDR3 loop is CASSTATGDDTEAFF. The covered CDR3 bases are TGTGCCAGTAGTACAGCTACAGGGGACGACACTGAA.

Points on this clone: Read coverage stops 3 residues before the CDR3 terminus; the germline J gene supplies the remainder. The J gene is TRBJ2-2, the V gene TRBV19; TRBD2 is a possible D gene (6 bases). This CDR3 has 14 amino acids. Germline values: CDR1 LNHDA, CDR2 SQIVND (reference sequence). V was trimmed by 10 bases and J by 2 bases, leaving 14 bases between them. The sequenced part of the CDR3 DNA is TGTGCCACGATTGACGGGGGAAACACCGGGGAG. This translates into CATIDGGNTGE. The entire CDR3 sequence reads CATIDGGNTGELFF.

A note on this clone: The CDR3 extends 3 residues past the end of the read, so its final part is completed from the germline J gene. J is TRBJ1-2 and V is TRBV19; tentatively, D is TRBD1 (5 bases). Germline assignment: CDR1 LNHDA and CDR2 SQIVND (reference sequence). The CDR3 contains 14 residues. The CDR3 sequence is CASRAWAGAPGYTF. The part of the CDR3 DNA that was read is TGTGCCAGTAGGGCCTGGGCTGGGGCGCCCGGC.

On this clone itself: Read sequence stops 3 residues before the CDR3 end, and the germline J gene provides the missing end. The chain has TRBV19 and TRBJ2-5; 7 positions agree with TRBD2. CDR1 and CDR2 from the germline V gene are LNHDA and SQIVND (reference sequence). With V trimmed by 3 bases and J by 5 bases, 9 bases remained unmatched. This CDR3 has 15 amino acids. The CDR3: CASSMSGDSLETQYF. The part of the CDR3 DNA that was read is TGTGCCAGTAGTATGAGCGGGGACTCGCTGGAGACC.

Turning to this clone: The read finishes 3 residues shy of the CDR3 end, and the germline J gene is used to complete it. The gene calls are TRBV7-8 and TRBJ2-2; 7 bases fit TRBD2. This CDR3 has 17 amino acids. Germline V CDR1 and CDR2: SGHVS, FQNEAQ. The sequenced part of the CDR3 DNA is TGTGCCAGCAGCTTAGTGACCCGGGGGGAAGTAAATGAAAAG. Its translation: CASSLVTRGEVNEK. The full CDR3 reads CASSLVTRGEVNEKLFF.

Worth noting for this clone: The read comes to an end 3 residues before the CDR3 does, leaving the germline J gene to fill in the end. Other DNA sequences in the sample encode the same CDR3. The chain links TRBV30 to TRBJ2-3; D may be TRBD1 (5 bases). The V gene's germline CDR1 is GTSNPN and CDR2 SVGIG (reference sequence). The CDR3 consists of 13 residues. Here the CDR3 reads CAWSGQGNQPQYF. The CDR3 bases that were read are TGTGCCTGGAGTGGTCAGGGAAATCAGCCG.

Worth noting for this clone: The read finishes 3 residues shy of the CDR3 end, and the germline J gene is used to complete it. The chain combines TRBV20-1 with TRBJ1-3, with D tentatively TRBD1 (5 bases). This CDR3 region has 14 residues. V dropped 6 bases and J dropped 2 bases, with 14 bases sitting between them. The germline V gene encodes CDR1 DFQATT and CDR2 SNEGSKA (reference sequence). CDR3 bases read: TGCAGTGCCAGGTTGGGGGGAACTGGAAACACC. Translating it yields CSARLGGTGNT. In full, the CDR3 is CSARLGGTGNTIYF.

The CDR3 here is CASSLVASVYEQYF. The sequenced part of the CDR3 DNA is TGTGCCAGCAGCTTGGTAGCGTCAGTCTACGAG. The chain links TRBV7-6 to TRBJ2-7, with D maybe TRBD2 (5 bases). The CDR3 end lies 3 residues beyond the end of the read and is filled in from the germline J gene. The CDR3 has 14 residues. Trimming left V 3 bases short and J 3 bases short, with 12 bases between. Per germline, CDR1 SGHVS and CDR2 FNYEAQ. The full variable domain, its missing parts supplied by reference TRBV7-6 and TRBJ2-7, is GAGVSQSPRYKVTKRGQDVALRCDPISGHVSLYWYRQALGQGPEFLTYFNYEAQQDKSGLPNDRFSAERPEGSISTLTIQRTEQRDSAMYRCASSLVASVYEQYFGPGTRLTVT.

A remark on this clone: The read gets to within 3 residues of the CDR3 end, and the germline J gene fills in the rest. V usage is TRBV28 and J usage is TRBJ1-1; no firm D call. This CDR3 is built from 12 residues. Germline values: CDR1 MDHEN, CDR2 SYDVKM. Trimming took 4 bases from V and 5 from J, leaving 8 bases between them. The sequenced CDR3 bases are TGTGCCAGCAGTTCCGGTGGTACTGAA. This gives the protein CASSSGGTE. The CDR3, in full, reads CASSSGGTEAFF.

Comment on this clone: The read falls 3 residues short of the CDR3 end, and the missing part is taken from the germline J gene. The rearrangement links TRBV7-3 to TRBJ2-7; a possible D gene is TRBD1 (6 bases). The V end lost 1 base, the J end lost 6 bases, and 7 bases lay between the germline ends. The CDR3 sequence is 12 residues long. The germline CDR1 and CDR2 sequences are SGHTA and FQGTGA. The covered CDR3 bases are TGTGCCAGCAGCTTAAACAGGGCCGAG. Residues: CASSLNRAE. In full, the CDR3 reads CASSLNRAEQYF.

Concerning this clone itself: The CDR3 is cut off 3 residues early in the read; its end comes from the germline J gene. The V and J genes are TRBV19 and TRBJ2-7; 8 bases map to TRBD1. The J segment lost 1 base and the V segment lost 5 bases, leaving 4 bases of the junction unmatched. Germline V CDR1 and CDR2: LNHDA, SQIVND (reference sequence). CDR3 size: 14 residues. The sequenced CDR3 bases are TGTGCCAGTAGTCCCGACAGGGGATCCTACGAG. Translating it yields CASSPDRGSYE. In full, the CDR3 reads CASSPDRGSYEQYF.

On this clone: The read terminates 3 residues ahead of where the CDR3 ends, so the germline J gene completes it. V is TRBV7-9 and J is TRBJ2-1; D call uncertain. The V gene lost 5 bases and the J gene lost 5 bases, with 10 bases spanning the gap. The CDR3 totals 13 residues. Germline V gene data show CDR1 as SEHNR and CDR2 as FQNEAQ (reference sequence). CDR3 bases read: TGTGCCAGCAGCCTCGGTTCAAACAATGAG. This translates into CASSLGSNNE. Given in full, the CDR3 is CASSLGSNNEQFF.

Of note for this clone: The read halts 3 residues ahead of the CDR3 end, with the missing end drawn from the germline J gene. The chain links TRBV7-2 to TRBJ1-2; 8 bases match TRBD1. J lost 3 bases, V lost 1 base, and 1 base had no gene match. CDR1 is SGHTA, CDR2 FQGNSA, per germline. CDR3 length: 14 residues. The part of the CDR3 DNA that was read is TGTGCCAGCAGCTTAGACAGGGGGGACTATGGC. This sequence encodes CASSLDRGDYG. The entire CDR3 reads CASSLDRGDYGYTF.

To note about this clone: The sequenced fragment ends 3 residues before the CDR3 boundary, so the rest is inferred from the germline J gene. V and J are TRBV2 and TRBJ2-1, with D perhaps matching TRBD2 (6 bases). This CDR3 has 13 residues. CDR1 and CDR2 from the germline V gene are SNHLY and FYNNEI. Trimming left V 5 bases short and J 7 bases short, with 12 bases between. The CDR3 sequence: CASSRGAGNEQFF. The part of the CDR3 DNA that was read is TGTGCCAGCAGTAGAGGGGCGGGGAATGAG.

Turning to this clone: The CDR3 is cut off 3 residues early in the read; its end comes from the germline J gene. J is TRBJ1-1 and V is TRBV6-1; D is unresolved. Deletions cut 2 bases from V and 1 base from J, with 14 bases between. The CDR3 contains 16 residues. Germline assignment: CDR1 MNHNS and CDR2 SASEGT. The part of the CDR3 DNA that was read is TGTGCCAGCAGTGAAACCCGAAAGACGGGGAACACTGAA. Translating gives CASSETRKTGNTE. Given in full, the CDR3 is CASSETRKTGNTEAFF.